This TCR beta chain was identified during a study of beta chain features in type 1 diabetes. Every bit of the isolated RNA underwent reverse transcription, so sequencing read expressed TCRB transcripts. Samples of naive, central memory and regulatory T cells yielded a mean of approximately 3.7 million reads. Assay used: immunoSEQ multiplex PCR; TCRdb lists only in-frame clones, some missing. The sample holds around 600,000 clones, 9.5% to 15% seen once. This clone was picked up a small number of times. Its antigen remains unidentified. Regarding the study as a whole: TCRB CDR3 length was moderately but significantly reduced in all four CD4+ subsets of Type 1 diabetes patients.

Per germline, CDR1 SEHNR and CDR2 FQNEAQ (reference sequence). This CDR3 comprises 15 residues. The V and J ends lost 7 bases and 2 bases, in that order; junction bases with no gene match: 10. Sequences were obtained from naive CD4+ T cells from blood. The sequence was obtained from a man aged 25-45 years with type 1 diabetes. This chain connects TRBV7-9 to TRBJ1-2, with 7 bases aligning to TRBD1. The CDR3 nucleotides read TGTGCCAGCACCCCCCAGGGGGGCGACAACTATGGCTACACCTTC. Translation: CASTPQGGDNYGYTF.